The present TCR beta chain was sequenced within a study of blood T cell repertoires in COVID-19. At the level of the study: Samples representing acute and convalescent COVID-19 were sourced from the United States, Italy and Spain.

Germline V gene data show CDR1 as LNHNV and CDR2 as YYDKDF (reference sequence). The CDR3 totals 14 residues. Trimming took 1 base from V and 7 from J, leaving 14 bases between them. Measured with immunoSEQ multiplex PCR; TCRdb has only the in-frame clones, and not every one. The sample lists approximately 120,000 clones, 69% occurring once. This clone is medium-sized by share. The V call is TRBV15, the J call TRBJ2-7; tentative D call: TRBD1 (5 bases). The clonotype was recovered from a woman aged 65 to 85 with acute or convalescent COVID-19. The specimen sequenced was peripheral blood. The CDR3 nucleotides are TGTGCCACCAGCAGAGTGACAGCCAGTACAGAGCAGTACTTC. It is translated as CATSRVTASTEQYF.